This T cell receptor beta chain was captured in a study of shared clonotypes between healthy human individuals (dated by TCRdb to 2018 to 2020). At the level of the whole study: A couple of women and a few men aged 18 to 49 years were included in the cohort. To estimate repertoire size and how much clonotypes are shared between individuals, the study performed deep sequencing of blood TCR repertoires from about five healthy adults. Between about 0.9 and 9 billion PBMCs per donor were obtained by leukapheresis. For each donor, CD4 naive and CD4 memory were each run on three plates, CD8 naive on two plates, and CD8 memory on one plate. To increase sequencing depth and limit assay-specific biases, different laboratories used diverse techniques to prepare libraries and sequence TCR repertoires. Overall study results and their limits: Estimated clonotype richness was generally larger for naive than for memory subsets. Sampling was restricted to blood, and TCR repertoires in tissue are likely to differ from TCR repertoires in blood. Across a handful of donors, roughly 5.4% of naive CD4, approximately 3.6% of naive CD8, under 2.5% of memory CD4, and under 0.45% of memory CD8 clonotypes were shared. Pairwise subsampling led to the expectation that sequencing depth would affect the degree of clonotype sharing among donors. Compared with non-shared clonotypes, the clonotypes found in all four sorted-subset donors had higher generation probabilities. Rarefaction of sorted-subset datasets indicated incomplete sequencing despite the large sequencing depth. The small number of donors limited the genetic and exposure-history diversity represented.

TCR CDR3 regions were amplified from genomic DNA by multiplex PCR using the deep immunoSEQ assay. Genomic DNA extracted from each cell subset was distributed evenly over all wells of several immunoSEQ 96-well plates, and each plate served as one replicate. For sorted subsets, each replicate PCR was loaded with 200 to 250 ng genomic DNA, equivalent to 32,000 or so T cell genomes. Purified libraries were measured with a Qubit 3.0 fluorometer, size-checked on a Bioanalyzer 2100, and measured again with the KAPA Library Quantification kit. Each immunoSEQ 96-well plate was sequenced on its own single-read 150-cycle Illumina NextSeq 550 flow cell. The study's processing was this. Because the immunoSEQ output held only junctional sequences and lacked quality scores, the filtering could not match the filtering applied to full-length reads. Sequences were annotated with PyIR, a Python wrapper for IgBLAST v1.9, and V/J genes and CDR3 were assigned using IMGT germline references. Reads were removed for weak V/J assignments (E-value above 1e-6), missing CDR3, stop codons, out-of-frame junctions, or ambiguous translated residues. V3J clonotypes were defined as sequences sharing the same inferred V gene, J gene, and CDR3 amino acid sequence. The percentage overlap between two repertoires was calculated by dividing the number of shared unique clonotypes by the size of the smaller repertoire. Richness of each repertoire was evaluated using RTK rarefaction, the Chao1 estimator, and Recon v2.1 estimates of unobserved clonotypes. OLGA was used to compute generation probabilities for all TCRbeta clonotypes that the gDNA method yielded from a few donors. TCRdb took this table from immuneACCESS and kept in-frame rearrangements with V and J called. Such tables lack part of the clones; where checked against another copy, unresolved V genes explain under half of the gap, and the rest is unexplained. D and trimming were read from the DNA, whereas the V and J calls and clone size are those reported in that table. Recorded for this sample are over a million clones; around three quarters of them occurred a single time. The ten biggest clones cover approximately 0.5% of the sample.

The donors were healthy, HIV-negative adults who had no recently reported acute infections or vaccinations. Every donor was a Caucasian adult living in Nashville, Tennessee, USA. CD4+ T cells were enriched through magnetic negative selection, after which naive cells were positively selected on CD45RA and the remaining negative fraction served as the memory subset. After blood collection by leukapheresis, PBMCs were isolated using Ficoll-Histopaque density gradient centrifugation and then cryopreserved in the vapor phase of liquid nitrogen. Purity and quantity of every magnetically sorted T cell population were checked by analytical flow cytometry. Genomic DNA was isolated from each sorted fraction and quantified by UV absorbance on a Nanodrop 2000c. V is clipped by 2 bases and J by 6 bases, and the sequence between their germline boundaries is 5 bases long. CDR3 length: 11 amino acids, cysteine to phenylalanine. Only the CDR3 portion is preserved as DNA: 33 bases, with reading frame beginning at the first base. CDR1 and CDR2 are drawn from the germline V gene: KGHSH, LQKENI.

On this clone: Its cognate antigen has yet to be identified. The input lacks base qualities; no much larger clone sits a single base away.

The sequenced material came from memory CD4+ T cells from PBMCs. The sample's cell subset or site label, in plain terms: CD45RA-negative fraction. The chain joins TRBV18 to TRBJ2-7; no confident D gene assignment can be made. The receptor was isolated from a man aged 18 to 29 in good health. Some clones in this sample may be carry-over from other donors' samples. CDR3 sequence: CASSPESEQYF. The sequence in DNA is TGTGCCAGCTCACCAGAGTCCGAGCAGTACTTC.